This TCR beta chain is from a study of T cells in Graves' hyperthyroidism and ophthalmopathy. CDR1 is MNHNS, CDR2 SASEGT, per germline. This CDR3 is built from 13 residues. Trimming took 3 bases from V and 5 from J, leaving 8 bases between them. This clonotype was counted only a few times. Amplified regions were TCR beta CDR3 sequences from RNA transcripts. The HTBI set primed first-round TCR CDR3 RT-PCR. TCRdb recomputed calls from the multiplex PCR reads with MiXCR, one row per CDR3 protein. The sample has approximately 400,000 distinct CDR3 sequences; roughly 14% are singletons. The rearrangement uses TRBV6-1 and TRBJ2-1, with unresolved D. The sequence was obtained from a woman between 18 and 30 years old with Graves' hyperthyroidism. The sequencing input was blood. CDR3 in amino acids: CASSDPKDNEQFF. DNA for the CDR3: TGTGCCAGCAGTGACCCTAAAGACAATGAGCAGTTCTTC.